The entry that follows covers one TCR beta chain sequence. Its antigen is not identified. Germline loops: CDR1 GTSNPN, CDR2 SVGIG (reference sequence). This CDR3 contains 15 residues. Trimming removed 0 bases at V and 0 bases at J, with 9 bases between. Profiled with immunoSEQ multiplex PCR; TCRdb holds only in-frame clones, not every one. The table records approximately 120,000 clones, around 92% of them present only once. The sample is drawn from a study of T cell responses to AZD1222 COVID-19 vaccine. About the research overall: Combined were second doses at about 4 or about 12 weeks.

The study's findings and limits: Females outnumbered males among donors, who were mostly white British; clonal diversity was possibly underestimated. Scientists sampled the repertoires only once the peak T cell response had passed. Spike-specific TCR depth and breadth grew after two AZD1222 doses.

This receptor was obtained from an adult in good health. This specimen was peripheral blood, taken on day 0 of AZD1222 vaccination. This chain uses TRBV30 with TRBJ1-3; D gene ambiguous. CDR3 sequence reads: CAWSVWSASGNTIYF. The CDR3, as DNA: TGTGCCTGGAGTGTATGGTCAGCCTCTGGAAACACCATATATTTT.